The 28 T cell receptor beta chains reported below all come from one sample, sequenced in a study of blood T cell repertoires in COVID-19. Repertoires were generated with immunoSEQ multiplex PCR, while TCRdb's copy carries only in-frame clones and drops some. This table has 250,000 or so clones, roughly 85% appearing once. Specimen: PBMCs or T cells enriched from blood (not recorded which). The receptors originated from a woman aged 45-59 years who had been exposed to COVID-19.

This rearrangement joins TRBV5-1 to TRBJ1-3; 8 nucleotides align to TRBD1. V gave up 4 bases and J gave up 1 base; unmatched junction bases: 1. Germline CDR1 SGHRS, CDR2 YFSETQ. There are 14 residues in the CDR3. CDR3 amino acids: CASSRDRSGNTIYF. CDR3 in DNA: TGCGCCAGCAGCAGGGACAGGTCTGGAAACACCATATATTTT.

The chain has TRBV9 and TRBJ1-1, with D uncertain. The CDR3 extends over 15 amino acids. Per germline, CDR1 SGDLS and CDR2 YYNGEE. Trimming took 0 bases from V and 1 from J, leaving 10 bases between them. CDR3 region: CASSVATSGNTEAFF. The CDR3 DNA follows: TGTGCCAGCAGCGTAGCTACCTCGGGGAACACTGAAGCTTTCTTT.

The rearrangement links TRBV5-6 to TRBJ1-3; TRBD1 agrees at 7 bases. The CDR3 is 14 amino acids. Germline loops: CDR1 SGHDT, CDR2 YYEEEE. Unmatched junction bases numbered 3, after V lost 4 bases and J lost 2 bases. CDR3 sequence reads: CASSQQGPGNTIYF. DNA of the CDR3: TGTGCCAGCAGCCAACAGGGGCCTGGAAACACCATATATTTT.

In nucleotides, the CDR3 is TGTGCCAGCAGTCCCCGGGACACTAGGAACGGCTACACCTTC. Translated, it gives CASSPRDTRNGYTF. The chain has TRBV27 and TRBJ1-2; D may be TRBD1 (6 bases). CDR1 is MNHEY, CDR2 SMNVEV, per germline (reference sequence). V gave up 5 bases and J gave up 8 bases, with 18 bases separating them. This CDR3 has 14 amino acids.

This chain links TRBV18 with TRBJ1-3, with a possible D match to TRBD1 (6 bases). The CDR3 totals 16 residues. Trimming stripped 3 bases from V and 1 base from J, with 13 bases between. Germline V gene sequence: CDR1 KGHSH, CDR2 LQKENI. The chain's CDR3 is CASSPKDSSSGNTIYF. In DNA form, the CDR3 reads TGTGCCAGCTCACCCAAGGACAGCTCATCTGGAAACACCATATATTTT.

The chain recombines TRBV4-2 with TRBJ2-6; 8 nucleotides match TRBD2. CDR3 length equals 19 residues. Germline CDR1 is LGHNA and CDR2 is YNFKEQ. J was trimmed by 2 bases and V by 0 bases; bases with no gene match: 9. CDR3 nucleotide sequence: TGTGCCAGCAGCCAAGATCCGAGCGGGGGTTACCCTGGGGCCAACGTCCTGACTTTC. Protein sequence: CASSQDPSGGYPGANVLTF.

The rearrangement joins TRBV3-1 (or the pseudogene TRBV3-2) to TRBJ1-2, with unresolved D. Germline CDR1 is LGHDT and CDR2 is YNNKEL (reference sequence). This CDR3 has 11 amino acids. V gave up 4 bases and J gave up 9 bases, with 9 bases separating them. CDR3 DNA: TGTGCCAGCAGCCGCCCCGGTAGCTACACCTTC. Its protein is CASSRPGSYTF.

This chain links TRBV10-3 with TRBJ1-1; no clear D. Germline CDR1 is ENHRY and CDR2 is SYGVKD. Trimming pared 4 bases from V and 2 bases from J, leaving 5 bases between. The CDR3 is 12 residues long. The CDR3 DNA reads TGTGCCATCAGTGCCGTCAACACTGAAGCTTTCTTT. It is translated as CAISAVNTEAFF.

This chain joins TRBV5-6 and TRBJ1-2, with D possibly being TRBD1 (5 bases). Trimming shortened V by 4 bases and J by 3 bases, and 16 bases separated the two germline ends. CDR1 SGHDT and CDR2 YYEEEE come from the germline V gene. The CDR3 is made up of 15 amino acids. Here the CDR3 reads CASSPSPRDHYGYTF. The CDR3 region has the DNA TGTGCCAGCAGCCCTTCCCCCAGGGATCACTATGGCTACACCTTC.

V and J are TRBV20-1 and TRBJ1-1, with D unclear. Germline CDR1 DFQATT, CDR2 SNEGSKA (reference sequence). The CDR3 covers 11 residues. Trimming removed 6 bases from V and 4 bases from J, with 9 bases in between. CDR3 in DNA: TGCAGTGCCTCGGGATTCACTGAAGCTTTCTTT. Its protein product is CSASGFTEAFF.

This chain uses TRBV28 with TRBJ1-3, with 7 bases matching TRBD1. V shed 3 bases and J 3 bases; nucleotides not matched to a gene: 2. Germline V lookup: CDR1 MDHEN, CDR2 SYDVKM. This CDR3 comprises 14 residues. As DNA, the CDR3 is TGTGCCAGCAGTTTCAGGGGGTTTGGAAACACCATATATTTT. It encodes CASSFRGFGNTIYF.

The chain has TRBV11-3 and TRBJ2-3, with 10 bases aligning to TRBD1. V lost 5 bases, J lost 6 bases, and 8 bases stayed unmatched. Germline V gives CDR1 SGHNT, CDR2 YENEEA. CDR3 size: 15 residues. In DNA, the CDR3 is TGTGCCAGCAGCGACCGGGACAGGGGTAGTGATACGCAGTATTTT. This sequence encodes CASSDRDRGSDTQYF.

The V gene is TRBV19, the J gene TRBJ2-2; TRBD2 agrees at 8 bases. The CDR3 runs 18 residues. Germline CDR1 and CDR2: LNHDA and SQIVND (reference sequence). V lost 6 bases, J lost 3 bases, and 15 bases stayed unmatched. DNA for the CDR3: TGTGCCAGTAGCCGCGGGAGGATCCGTTCCCTGGACACCGGGGAGCTGTTTTTT. Translation gives CASSRGRIRSLDTGELFF.

The gene calls are TRBV4-3 and TRBJ2-7, with D tentatively TRBD1 (6 bases). V lost 2 bases, J lost 6 bases, and 11 bases lay in between. This CDR3 comprises 13 residues. The germline V gene encodes CDR1 LGHNA and CDR2 YSLEER. CDR3 bases: TGCGCCAGCAGCCAAACACAGGGTAGCGAGCAGTACTTC. This sequence encodes CASSQTQGSEQYF.

This clone has only a few counts. This chain uses TRBV18 with TRBJ2-5; D possibly corresponds to TRBD2 (5 bases). Germline V CDR1 and CDR2: KGHSH, LQKENI. The CDR3 is 13 amino acids. The V end lost 5 bases, the J end lost 1 base, and 8 bases lay between the germline ends. The CDR3 region has the DNA TGTGCCAGCTCAGGACTGTCCCAAGAGACCCAGTACTTC. Protein product: CASSGLSQETQYF.

The rearrangement links TRBV2 to TRBJ2-5, with a tentative D call TRBD1 (6 bases). The length of the CDR3 is 13 residues. V was clipped by 4 bases and J by 3 bases, with 9 bases between them. In germline, CDR1 is SNHLY, CDR2 FYNNEI. The CDR3 spells CASSVGGKETQYF. The CDR3 DNA follows: TGTGCCAGCAGTGTAGGGGGAAAAGAGACCCAGTACTTC.

The chain has TRBV10-1 and TRBJ1-1, with TRBD1 matching 7 bases. Germline loops: CDR1 WNHNN, CDR2 SYGVQD (reference sequence). V shed 8 bases and J 6 bases; nucleotides not matched to a gene: 30. The CDR3 is made up of 20 amino acids. The CDR3 DNA follows: TGCGCCAGCGGAGTGTGGCCCCGTGGTGTCAGGGGGTTGGTGTTCCCTGAAGCTTTCTTT. Its protein product is CASGVWPRGVRGLVFPEAFF.

The chain employs TRBV10-3 and TRBJ2-5; TRBD1 agrees at 7 bases. The V gene's germline CDR1 is ENHRY and CDR2 SYGVKD. V lost 8 bases, J lost 5 bases, and 14 bases stayed unmatched. The CDR3 has 15 amino acids. CDR3 in amino acids: CAIGRRTGPAETQYF. The CDR3 bases are TGTGCCATCGGACGACGGACAGGACCGGCGGAGACCCAGTACTTC.

The genes are TRBV9 and TRBJ2-7; 7 bases are a match to TRBD1. The junction had 6 bases not matched to a gene; V was cut back by 0 bases and J by 0 bases. This CDR3 has 16 residues. Per the germline V gene, CDR1 is SGDLS and CDR2 is YYNGEE. DNA for the CDR3: TGTGCCAGCAGCGTAGGGTGGGACAGATACTCCTACGAGCAGTACTTC. This gives the protein CASSVGWDRYSYEQYF. Using reference TRBV9 and TRBJ2-7 for the parts outside the CDR3, the full variable domain is DSGVTQTPKHLITATGQRVTLRCSPRSGDLSVYWYQQSLDQGLQFLIQYYNGEERAKGNILERFSAQQFPDLHSELNLSSLELGDSALYFCASSVGWDRYSYEQYFGPGTRLTVT.

J is TRBJ1-5 and V is TRBV16; D may be TRBD1 (5 bases). CDR1 is KGHSY and CDR2 is FQNENV in the germline V gene. This CDR3 is built from 15 residues. The germline V and J ends were trimmed by 8 bases and 2 bases, with 16 bases remaining between them. The CDR3 sequence: CASGKGVAGNQPQHF. CDR3 DNA sequence: TGTGCCAGCGGAAAAGGGGTTGCTGGCAATCAGCCCCAGCATTTT.

The chain recombines TRBV5-3 with TRBJ1-2; D not resolved. TRBV5-3 is reported as an ORF; its role is uncertain. V was trimmed by 4 bases and J by 3 bases, leaving 19 bases between them. This CDR3 comprises 16 residues. Here the CDR3 reads CARSLIGLERHYGYTF. The CDR3 region has the DNA TGTGCCAGAAGCCTTATTGGACTTGAAAGACACTATGGCTACACCTTC.

A few counts support this clone. The chain recombines TRBV11-2 with TRBJ1-1; 8 positions agree with TRBD1. Germline V gene lookup returns CDR1 SGHAT and CDR2 FQNNGV. This CDR3 is built from 13 residues. After removal of 4 bases from V and 5 bases from J, the junction contained 3 bases not matched to a gene. The CDR3: CASSYRGRTEAFF. In nucleotides, the CDR3 is TGTGCCAGCAGCTACAGGGGGAGGACTGAAGCTTTCTTT.

The V gene is TRBV5-5, the J gene TRBJ2-5; D is ambiguous. Trimming removed 3 bases at V and 5 bases at J, with 8 bases between. Germline V CDR1 and CDR2: SGHKS, YYEKEE (reference sequence). The CDR3 covers 12 residues. The CDR3 DNA follows: TGTGCCAGCAGCTCCCCCCCGGAGACCCAGTACTTC. Amino acids: CASSSPPETQYF. Using reference TRBV5-5 and TRBJ2-5 for the parts outside the CDR3, the full variable domain is DAGVTQSPTHLIKTRGQQVTLRCSPISGHKSVSWYQQVLGQGPQFIFQYYEKEERGRGNFPDRFSARQFPNYSSELNVNALLLGDSALYLCASSSPPETQYFGPGTRLLVL.

CDR3 in DNA: TGTGCCAGCAACCCAGCGGGGGGGAGTGATACGCAGTATTTT. Its protein product is CASNPAGGSDTQYF. The gene calls are TRBV28 and TRBJ2-3; 10 bases agree with TRBD2. CDR1 and CDR2 from the germline V gene are MDHEN and SYDVKM. This CDR3 has 14 residues. V dropped 7 bases and J dropped 6; count of bases not matched to a gene: 7. The whole variable domain, remainder taken from reference TRBV28 and TRBJ2-3, is DVKVTQSSRYLVKRTGEKVFLECVQDMDHENMFWYRQDPGLGLRLIYFSYDVKMKEKGDIPEGYSVSREKKERFSLILESASTNQTSMYLCASNPAGGSDTQYFGPGTRLTVL.

The chain recombines TRBV5-4 with TRBJ1-1; 8 nucleotides align to TRBD1. Germline-derived CDR1 and CDR2 are SGHNT and YYREEE (reference sequence). CDR3 length: 14 residues. V lost 3 bases and J lost 5; bases outside the gene matches: 6. Here the CDR3 reads CASSSDRVETEAFF. CDR3 nucleotide sequence: TGTGCCAGCAGCTCGGACAGGGTCGAGACTGAAGCTTTCTTT.

V usage is TRBV3-1 (or the pseudogene TRBV3-2) and J usage is TRBJ1-1, with 9 bases fitting TRBD1. Germline V gene lookup returns CDR1 LGHDT and CDR2 YNNKEL (reference sequence). This CDR3 contains 14 residues. V was pared by 4 bases and J by 8 bases, with 8 bases of the junction left unmatched. The CDR3 region is CASSPGQGKDEAFF. The CDR3 nucleotides are TGTGCCAGCAGCCCCGGACAGGGGAAGGACGAAGCTTTCTTT.

CDR3 amino acids: CASSPRQGWDQPQHF. CDR3 DNA: TGTGCCAGCAGCCCCAGACAGGGGTGGGATCAGCCCCAGCATTTT. This chain uses TRBV7-2 with TRBJ1-5, with 8 bases that match TRBD1. Looked up from germline, CDR1 is SGHTA and CDR2 is FQGNSA. The CDR3 has 15 amino acids. The ends lost 5 bases at V and 5 bases at J; junction bases unmatched: 8.

The chain couples TRBV28 to TRBJ1-3; D may be TRBD1 (6 bases). The CDR3 contains 14 residues. Trimming left V 4 bases short and J 4 bases short, with 11 bases between. In germline, CDR1 is MDHEN, CDR2 SYDVKM. CDR3 in DNA: TGTGCCAGCAGTTCTACAGGGTTCGGAAACACCATATATTTT. The encoded protein is CASSSTGFGNTIYF.